This entry lists 16 T cell receptor beta chains sequenced from one sample in a study of cytomegalovirus exposure and HLA in healthy donors. PCR used 60 Vbeta primers and 13 Jbeta primers. TCRdb's copy holds only in-frame clones and misses some; the assay was immunoSEQ multiplex PCR. The sample includes approximately 220,000 clones, roughly four fifths of them seen just once. The sample taken for sequencing was PBMCs. These receptors were collected from a girl aged 10 to 17 in good health and CMV-seronegative.

The rearrangement links TRBV5-4 to TRBJ1-2, with 8 positions matching TRBD1. The CDR3 runs to 15 residues. V shed 3 bases, J shed 4 bases, and the junction held 8 bases outside the gene matches. Germline V gene sequence: CDR1 SGHNT, CDR2 YYREEE (reference sequence). CDR3 sequence reads: CASSSGQETLYGYTF. CDR3 nucleotide sequence: TGTGCCAGCAGCTCGGGACAGGAAACTCTCTATGGCTACACCTTC.

This clone has just one count. The chain has TRBV6-4 and TRBJ2-1; 11 bases map to TRBD1. V lost 2 bases to trimming and J lost 6 bases; unmatched junction nucleotides: 0. Germline loops: CDR1 MRHNA, CDR2 SNTAGT. The CDR3 contains 14 residues. The CDR3 nucleotides read TGTGCCAGCAGTGACGGGACAGGGGGCAATGAGCAGTTCTTC. It yields the protein CASSDGTGGNEQFF.

The chain employs TRBV4-1 and TRBJ2-1; 8 bases fit TRBD1. The J segment lost 8 bases and the V segment lost 0 bases, leaving 0 bases of the junction unmatched. The CDR3 runs 13 residues. Germline V gene data show CDR1 as MGHRA and CDR2 as YSYEKL. The CDR3 DNA is TGCGCCAGCAGCCAAGAACAGGGGGATGAGCAGTTCTTC. This codes for CASSQEQGDEQFF.

The chain carries TRBV28 and TRBJ1-1; D remains unclear. Trimming pared 2 bases from V and 1 base from J, leaving 8 bases between. Germline V gene lookup returns CDR1 MDHEN and CDR2 SYDVKM. CDR3 length: 14 residues. The CDR3 nucleotides read TGTGCCAGCAGTTTAATTAGGAGGAACACTGAAGCTTTCTTT. Its translation is CASSLIRRNTEAFF.

The rearrangement joins TRBV6-4 to TRBJ1-2; 7 nucleotides align to TRBD1. Trimming cost V 8 bases and J 8 bases; bases outside gene matches: 11. The CDR3 runs to 13 residues. In germline, CDR1 is MRHNA, CDR2 SNTAGT. The CDR3 sequence: CASPGTKGGGYTF. CDR3 coding DNA: TGTGCCAGCCCGGGGACCAAAGGGGGCGGCTACACCTTC.

V and J are TRBV6-5 and TRBJ1-4; a weak D match, TRBD1 (6 bases). The germline V gene encodes CDR1 MNHEY and CDR2 SVGAGI. The CDR3 totals 12 residues. V lost 6 bases to trimming and J lost 10 bases, with 12 bases between them. CDR3 sequence reads: CASSPGEGKLFF. The CDR3 DNA reads as TGTGCCAGCAGCCCAGGGGAGGGAAAACTGTTTTTT.

This chain links TRBV19 with TRBJ2-7; 7 nucleotides agree with TRBD2. CDR1 and CDR2 from the germline V gene are LNHDA and SQIVND (reference sequence). The CDR3 is made up of 15 amino acids. Trimming at V came to 0 bases and at J to 2 bases, leaving 4 bases not matched to a gene. The CDR3 DNA reads as TGTGCCAGTAGTATAGAGGGAGGGACTACCTACGAGCAGTACTTC. Translation: CASSIEGGTTYEQYF.

The chain carries TRBV19 and TRBJ2-2; unclear D gene. The V end was cut by 0 bases, the J end by 3 bases, with 14 bases between. In germline, CDR1 is LNHDA, CDR2 SQIVND (reference sequence). The CDR3 length is 17 residues. The CDR3: CASSIDAARRYTGELFF. DNA of the CDR3: TGTGCCAGTAGTATAGATGCGGCCCGGCGGTACACCGGGGAGCTGTTTTTT.

The chain employs TRBV7-2 and TRBJ1-2; the match to TRBD1 covers 10 bases. The CDR3 runs 17 residues. V lost 2 bases, J lost 4 bases, and 10 bases stayed unmatched. CDR1 SGHTA and CDR2 FQGNSA come from the germline V gene. CDR3 sequence (DNA): TGTGCCAGCAGCTTAACGGAGCGGACAGGGGGAGGCTATGGCTACACCTTC. It encodes CASSLTERTGGGYGYTF.

The chain's CDR3 is CASSDPGTNTGELFF. DNA for the CDR3: TGCGCCAGCAGTGACCCCGGGACGAACACCGGGGAGCTGTTTTTT. The gene calls are TRBV10-1 and TRBJ2-2; D might be TRBD2 (5 bases). Per the germline V gene, CDR1 is WNHNN and CDR2 is SYGVQD (reference sequence). This CDR3 has 15 amino acids. The ends were cut back, 3 bases at V and 0 bases at J, with 8 bases in the middle.

V gene TRBV19 combines with J gene TRBJ2-6; D call uncertain. The length of the CDR3 is 19 residues. V lost 8 bases, J lost 0 bases, and 23 bases lay in between. The V gene's germline CDR1 is LNHDA and CDR2 SQIVND (reference sequence). CDR3 bases: TGTGCCAGTTCGAACATGGGCAGCTTAAGGCCCTCTGGGGCCAACGTCCTGACTTTC. It codes for CASSNMGSLRPSGANVLTF. The full variable domain, rest sourced from reference TRBV19 and TRBJ2-6, is DGGITQSPKYLFRKEGQNVTLSCEQNLNHDAMYWYRQDPGQGLRLIYYSQIVNDFQKGDIAEGYSVSREKKESFPLTVTSAQKNPTAFYLCASSNMGSLRPSGANVLTFGAGSRLTVL.

CDR3 in DNA: TGTGCCAGCAGCTTAGCCCCCCGGCAGGGGCATGGCTACACCTTC. Protein product: CASSLAPRQGHGYTF. This chain joins TRBV7-2 and TRBJ1-2, with D maybe TRBD1 (6 bases). The V gene lost 0 bases and the J gene lost 6 bases, with 14 bases spanning the gap. The CDR3 is made up of 15 amino acids. CDR1 is SGHTA and CDR2 is FQGNSA in the germline V gene.

The chain is built from TRBV10-3 and TRBJ2-1, with 7 positions matching TRBD1. CDR3 size: 14 residues. Unmatched junction bases numbered 6, after V lost 4 bases and J lost 6 bases. Germline CDR1 is ENHRY and CDR2 is SYGVKD. CDR3 sequence reads: CAISASTGFNEQFF. For the CDR3, the DNA is TGTGCCATCAGTGCCTCGACAGGGTTCAATGAGCAGTTCTTC.

The chain is built from TRBV4-3 and TRBJ1-1; a possible D gene is TRBD1 (5 bases). Germline V CDR1 and CDR2: LGHNA, YSLEER. The CDR3 consists of 14 residues. V lost 6 bases to trimming and J lost 0 bases, with 11 bases between them. The CDR3 reads CASRAGHMNTEAFF. The CDR3 nucleotides read TGCGCCAGCAGAGCGGGGCACATGAACACTGAAGCTTTCTTT.

This sequence joins TRBV28 and TRBJ1-2; D remains unclear. The germline V gene has CDR1 MDHEN and CDR2 SYDVKM. V was shortened by 2 bases and J by 9 bases, with 10 bases between the two germline ends. This CDR3 comprises 12 residues. CDR3 residues: CASSLVRGSYTF. The CDR3 DNA is TGTGCCAGCAGTTTAGTCCGGGGTAGCTACACCTTC.

This clone was picked up a small number of times. The gene calls are TRBV5-1 and TRBJ1-4; 7 nucleotides line up with TRBD1. This CDR3 has 15 amino acids. The germline gives CDR1 SGHRS, CDR2 YFSETQ. The J segment lost 4 bases and the V segment lost 5 bases, leaving 8 bases of the junction unmatched. The CDR3 is CASRPWDRDNEKLFF. DNA for the CDR3: TGCGCCAGCAGACCTTGGGACAGAGATAATGAAAAACTGTTTTTT. The variable domain in full, completed from reference TRBV5-1 and TRBJ1-4, reads KAGVTQTPRYLIKTRGQQVTLSCSPISGHRSVSWYQQTPGQGLQFLFEYFSETQRNKGNFPGRFSGRQFSNSRSEMNVSTLELGDSALYLCASRPWDRDNEKLFFGSGTQLSVL.